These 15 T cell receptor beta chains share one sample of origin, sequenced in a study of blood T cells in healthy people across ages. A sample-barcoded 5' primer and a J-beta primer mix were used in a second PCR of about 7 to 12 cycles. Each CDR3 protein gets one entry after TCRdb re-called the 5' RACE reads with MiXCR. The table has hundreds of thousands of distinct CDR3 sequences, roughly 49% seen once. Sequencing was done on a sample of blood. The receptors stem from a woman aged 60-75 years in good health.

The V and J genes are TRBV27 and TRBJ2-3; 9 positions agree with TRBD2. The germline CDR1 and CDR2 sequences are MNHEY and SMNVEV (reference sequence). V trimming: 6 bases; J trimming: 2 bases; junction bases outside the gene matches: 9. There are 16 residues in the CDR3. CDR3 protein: CASRPLAGVVTDTQYF. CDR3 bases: TGTGCCAGCAGGCCCTTAGCGGGAGTGGTCACAGATACGCAGTATTTT.

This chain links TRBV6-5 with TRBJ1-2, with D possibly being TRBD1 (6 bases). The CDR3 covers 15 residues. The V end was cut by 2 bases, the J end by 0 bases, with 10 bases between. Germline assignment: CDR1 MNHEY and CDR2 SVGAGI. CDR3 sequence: CASSYSQGSNYGYTF. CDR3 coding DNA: TGTGCCAGCAGTTACAGTCAGGGGTCTAACTATGGCTACACCTTC.

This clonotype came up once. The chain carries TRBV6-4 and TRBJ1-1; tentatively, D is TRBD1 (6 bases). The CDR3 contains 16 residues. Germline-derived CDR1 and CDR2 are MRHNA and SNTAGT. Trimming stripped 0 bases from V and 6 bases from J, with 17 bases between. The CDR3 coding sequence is TGTGCCAGCAGTGACTCAGGCAGGGGCCCAACATCTGAAGCTTTCTTT. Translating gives CASSDSGRGPTSEAFF.

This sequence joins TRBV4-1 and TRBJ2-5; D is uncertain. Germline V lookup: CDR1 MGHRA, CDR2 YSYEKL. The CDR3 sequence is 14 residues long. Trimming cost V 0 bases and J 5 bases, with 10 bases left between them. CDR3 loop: CASSQDTQAETQYF. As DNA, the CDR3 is TGCGCCAGCAGCCAAGATACCCAGGCGGAGACCCAGTACTTC.

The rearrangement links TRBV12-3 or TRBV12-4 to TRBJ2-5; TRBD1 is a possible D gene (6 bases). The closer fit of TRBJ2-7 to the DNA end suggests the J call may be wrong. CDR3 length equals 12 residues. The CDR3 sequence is CASSRGQNEQYF. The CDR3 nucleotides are TGTGCCAGCAGCCGAGGACAGAACGAGCAGTACTTC.

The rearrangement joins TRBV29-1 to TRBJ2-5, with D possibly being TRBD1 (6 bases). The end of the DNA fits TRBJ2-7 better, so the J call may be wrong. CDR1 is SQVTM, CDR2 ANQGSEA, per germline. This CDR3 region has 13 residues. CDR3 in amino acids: CSVQTGTIDEQYF. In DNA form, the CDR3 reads TGCAGCGTCCAGACCGGGACAATTGACGAGCAGTACTTC.

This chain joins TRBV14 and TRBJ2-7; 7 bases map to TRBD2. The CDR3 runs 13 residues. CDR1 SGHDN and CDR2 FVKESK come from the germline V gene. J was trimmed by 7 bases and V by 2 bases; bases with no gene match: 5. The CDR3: CASSQLARGEQYF. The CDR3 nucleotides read TGTGCCAGCAGCCAACTCGCGCGGGGGGAGCAGTACTTC. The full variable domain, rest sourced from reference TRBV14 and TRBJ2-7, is EAGVTQFPSHSVIEKGQTVTLRCDPISGHDNLYWYRRVMGKEIKFLLHFVKESKQDESGMPNNRFLAERTGGTYSTLKVQPAELEDSGVYFCASSQLARGEQYFGPGTRLTVT.

CDR3 residues: CASSSQGLAGYEQYF. The DNA for the CDR3 is TGTGCCAGCAGCTCCCAAGGACTAGCGGGCTACGAGCAGTACTTC. The chain uses TRBV7-2 and TRBJ2-4; 11 bases are shared with TRBD2. The DNA end favors TRBJ2-7, so the J call may be wrong. Germline lookup yields CDR1 SGHTA and CDR2 FQGNSA. The CDR3 runs to 15 residues.

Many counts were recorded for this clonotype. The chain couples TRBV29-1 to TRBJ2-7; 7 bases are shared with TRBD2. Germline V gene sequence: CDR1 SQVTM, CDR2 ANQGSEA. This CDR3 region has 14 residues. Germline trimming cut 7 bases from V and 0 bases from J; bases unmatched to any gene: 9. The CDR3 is CSAATREFSYEQYF. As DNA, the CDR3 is TGCAGCGCCGCGACGCGGGAGTTCTCCTACGAGCAGTACTTC.

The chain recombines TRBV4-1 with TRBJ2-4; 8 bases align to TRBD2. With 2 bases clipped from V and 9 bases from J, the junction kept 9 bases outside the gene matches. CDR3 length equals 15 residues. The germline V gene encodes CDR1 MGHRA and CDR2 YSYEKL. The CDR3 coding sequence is TGCGCCAGCAGCCAAATAGGGGGACTAGGGGGCATTCAGTACTTC. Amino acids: CASSQIGGLGGIQYF.

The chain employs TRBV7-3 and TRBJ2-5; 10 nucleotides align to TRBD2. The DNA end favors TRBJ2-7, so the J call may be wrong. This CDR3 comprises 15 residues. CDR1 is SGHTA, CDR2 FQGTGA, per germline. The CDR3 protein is CASSPLAGAGYEQYF. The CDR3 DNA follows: TGTGCCAGCAGTCCTCTAGCGGGAGCGGGGTACGAGCAGTACTTC.

CDR3 in amino acids: CASSDTRTGKSYGYTF. The CDR3 DNA reads as TGTGCCAGCAGCGATACCAGGACAGGCAAGTCCTATGGCTACACCTTC. The J gene is TRBJ1-2, the V gene TRBV9, with 7 bases aligning to TRBD1. The CDR3 spans 16 residues. The trim removed 3 bases at V and 4 bases at J, leaving 12 bases unmatched. CDR1 is SGDLS and CDR2 is YYNGEE in the germline V gene. Looking up the rest from reference TRBV9 and TRBJ1-2 gives the full variable domain: DSGVTQTPKHLITATGQRVTLRCSPRSGDLSVYWYQQSLDQGLQFLIQYYNGEERAKGNILERFSAQQFPDLHSELNLSSLELGDSALYFCASSDTRTGKSYGYTFGSGTRLTVV.

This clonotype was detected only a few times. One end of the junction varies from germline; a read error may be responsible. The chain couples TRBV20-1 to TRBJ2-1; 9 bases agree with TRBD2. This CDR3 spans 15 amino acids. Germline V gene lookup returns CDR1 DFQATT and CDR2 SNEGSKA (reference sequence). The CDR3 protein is CSGSSGKPSHNEQFF. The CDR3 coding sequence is TGCAGTGGGTCTAGCGGGAAGCCCTCCCACAATGAGCAGTTCTTC.

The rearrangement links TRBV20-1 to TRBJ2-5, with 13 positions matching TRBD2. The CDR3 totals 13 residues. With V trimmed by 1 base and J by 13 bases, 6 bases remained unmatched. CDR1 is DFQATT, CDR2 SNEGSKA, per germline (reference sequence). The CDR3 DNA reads TGCAGTGCTAGAGCGCGGACTAGCGGGAGTGTGTACTTC. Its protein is CSARARTSGSVYF.

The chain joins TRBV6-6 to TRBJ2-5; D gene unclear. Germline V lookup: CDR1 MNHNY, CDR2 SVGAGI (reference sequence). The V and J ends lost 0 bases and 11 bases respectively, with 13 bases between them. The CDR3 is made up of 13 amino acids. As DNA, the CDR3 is TGTGCCAGCAGTTACTCACCAAACAATGAGCAGTACTTC. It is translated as CASSYSPNNEQYF.